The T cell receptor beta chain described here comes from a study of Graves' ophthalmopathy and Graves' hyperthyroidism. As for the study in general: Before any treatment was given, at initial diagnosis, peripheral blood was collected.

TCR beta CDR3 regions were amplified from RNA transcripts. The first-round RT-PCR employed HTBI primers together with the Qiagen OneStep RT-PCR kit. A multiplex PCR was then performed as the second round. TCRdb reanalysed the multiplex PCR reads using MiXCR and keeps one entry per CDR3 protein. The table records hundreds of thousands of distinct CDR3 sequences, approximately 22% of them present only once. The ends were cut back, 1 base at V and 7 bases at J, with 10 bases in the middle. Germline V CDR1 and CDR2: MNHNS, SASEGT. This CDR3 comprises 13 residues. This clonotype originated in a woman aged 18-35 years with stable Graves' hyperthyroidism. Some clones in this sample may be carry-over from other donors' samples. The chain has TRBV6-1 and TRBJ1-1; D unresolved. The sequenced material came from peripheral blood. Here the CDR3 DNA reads TGTGCCAGCAGTGAAGTTACCCGAGGTGAAGCTTTCTTT. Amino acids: CASSEVTRGEAFF.